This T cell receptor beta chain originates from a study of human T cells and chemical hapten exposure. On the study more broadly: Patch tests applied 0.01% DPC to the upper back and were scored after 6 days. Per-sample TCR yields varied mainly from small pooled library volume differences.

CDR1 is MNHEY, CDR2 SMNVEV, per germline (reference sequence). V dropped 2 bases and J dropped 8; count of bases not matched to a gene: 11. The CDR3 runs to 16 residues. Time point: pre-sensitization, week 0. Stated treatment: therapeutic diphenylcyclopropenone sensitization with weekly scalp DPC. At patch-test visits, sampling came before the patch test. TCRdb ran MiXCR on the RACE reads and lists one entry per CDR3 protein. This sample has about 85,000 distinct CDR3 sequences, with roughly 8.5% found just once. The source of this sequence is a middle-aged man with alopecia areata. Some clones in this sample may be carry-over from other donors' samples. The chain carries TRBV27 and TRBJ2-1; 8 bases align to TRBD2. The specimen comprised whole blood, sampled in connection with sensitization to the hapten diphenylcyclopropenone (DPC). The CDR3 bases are TGTGCCAGCAGTTTACGGGGAAGTGTGGGACTAGATGAGCAGTTCTTC. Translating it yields CASSLRGSVGLDEQFF.